This entry is about one T cell receptor (beta chain). The sample originates from a study of control samples from healthy donors and cancer patients. Clones were sequenced by immunoSEQ multiplex PCR, and TCRdb holds only the in-frame ones, with some missing. The table records 400,000 to 500,000 clones, around nine tenths of them present only once. CDR1 SNHLY and CDR2 FYNNEI come from the germline V gene. The junction had 8 bases not matched to a gene; V was cut back by 9 bases and J by 7 bases. The CDR3 has 14 amino acids. J is TRBJ2-1 and V is TRBV2, with 11 bases that match TRBD1. Sample: PBMCs. This TCR was recovered from a man aged 35-49 years with head and neck cancer. In DNA, the CDR3 is TGTGCCAGAACGGGACAGGGGGTTATTAATGAGCAGTTCTTC. It specifies CARTGQGVINEQFF.